These 25 T cell receptor beta chains were sequenced from one sample in a study of OX40 agonist ivuxolimab in advanced cancers. The table came from immunoSEQ multiplex PCR; TCRdb's copy has only in-frame clones and leaves some out. The sample has 71,000 or so clones; around 87% are singletons. Sample: CD4+ or CD8+ T cells sorted from blood, taken in a trial of the OX40 agonist ivuxolimab. These receptors were obtained from an adult with an advanced solid tumor such as melanoma, head and neck, liver or kidney cancer.

The chain has TRBV19 and TRBJ1-1; 8 nucleotides match TRBD1. CDR1 and CDR2 (germline): LNHDA, SQIVND (reference sequence). The length of the CDR3 is 16 residues. Trimming removed 6 bases from V and 0 bases from J; junction bases left unmatched: 9. CDR3 bases: TGTGCCAGTAGGGGGAATGACAGGGGAATGAACACTGAAGCTTTCTTT. Protein: CASRGNDRGMNTEAFF. Drawing the rest from reference TRBV19 and TRBJ1-1, the complete variable domain is DGGITQSPKYLFRKEGQNVTLSCEQNLNHDAMYWYRQDPGQGLRLIYYSQIVNDFQKGDIAEGYSVSREKKESFPLTVTSAQKNPTAFYLCASRGNDRGMNTEAFFGQGTRLTVV.

A single count supports this clone. The CDR3 region is CASSEEGSGLAGGLDETQYF. The CDR3 nucleotides are TGTGCCAGCAGTGAAGAGGGTTCGGGACTAGCGGGAGGCTTGGATGAGACCCAGTACTTC. This chain uses TRBV6-1 with TRBJ2-5; the match to TRBD2 covers 15 bases. Germline loops: CDR1 MNHNS, CDR2 SASEGT. V lost 1 base and J lost 5; bases outside the gene matches: 14. The length of the CDR3 is 20 residues.

J is TRBJ2-3 and V is TRBV5-1, with D perhaps TRBD2 (6 bases). V lost 0 bases, J lost 3 bases, and 23 bases lay in between. The CDR3 is made up of 19 amino acids. Germline CDR1 reads SGHRS; CDR2 reads YFSETQ. CDR3 in DNA: TGCGCCAGCAGCTTGGTGGGGACTCTGGGGCGGGACTTAACAGATACGCAGTATTTT. It specifies CASSLVGTLGRDLTDTQYF.

The V call is TRBV7-8, the J call TRBJ2-5; the match to TRBD1 covers 7 bases. The length of the CDR3 is 13 residues. With V trimmed by 5 bases and J by 3 bases, 3 bases remained unmatched. CDR1 and CDR2 from the germline V gene are SGHVS and FQNEAQ. CDR3 in amino acids: CASSQDRKETQYF. The CDR3 nucleotides are TGTGCCAGCAGCCAGGACAGGAAAGAGACCCAGTACTTC.

The gene calls are TRBV28 and TRBJ1-2; 9 bases fit TRBD1. The germline V gene encodes CDR1 MDHEN and CDR2 SYDVKM. The CDR3 extends over 14 amino acids. V lost 2 bases and J lost 5; bases outside the gene matches: 3. CDR3 protein: CASSLRGQGYGYTF. In DNA form, the CDR3 reads TGTGCCAGCAGTTTACGTGGACAGGGGTATGGCTACACCTTC.

The chain employs TRBV4-1 and TRBJ1-2; no reliable D call. This CDR3 is built from 15 residues. CDR1 and CDR2 (germline): MGHRA, YSYEKL. V was pared by 0 bases and J by 1 base, with 9 bases between. The CDR3 protein is CASSQDAGINYGYTF. CDR3 nucleotide sequence: TGCGCCAGCAGCCAAGACGCGGGGATTAACTATGGCTACACCTTC.

V usage is TRBV7-6 and J usage is TRBJ2-1; D is undetermined. CDR3 length: 15 residues. CDR1 SGHVS and CDR2 FNYEAQ come from the germline V gene. Between the trimmed V and J ends, which lost 0 bases and 3 bases, there was a span of 9 bases. The DNA for the CDR3 is TGTGCCAGCAGCTTAGCGGGCGCTTACTACAATGAGCAGTTCTTC. Translated, it gives CASSLAGAYYNEQFF.

The chain uses TRBV28 and TRBJ2-3; D not resolved. Germline V gene data show CDR1 as MDHEN and CDR2 as SYDVKM. CDR3 length: 14 residues. V was trimmed by 4 bases and J by 1 base, leaving 9 bases between them. CDR3 sequence: CASSSPARTDTQYF. The DNA for the CDR3 is TGTGCCAGCAGTTCCCCTGCCCGCACAGATACGCAGTATTTT.

The chain joins TRBV27 to TRBJ1-2; maybe TRBD1 (5 bases). V lost 8 bases, J lost 4 bases, and 11 bases lay in between. The CDR3 covers 12 residues. Germline CDR1 and CDR2: MNHEY and SMNVEV (reference sequence). CDR3 loop: CASSGSSYGYTF. The CDR3 DNA sequence: TGTGCCAGCTCAGGGTCGAGCTATGGCTACACCTTC.

This clone has just a few counts. The chain recombines TRBV4-1 with TRBJ2-1, with 7 nucleotides matching TRBD1. V dropped 7 bases and J dropped 0; count of bases not matched to a gene: 9. The CDR3 is 16 amino acids. Germline lookup yields CDR1 MGHRA and CDR2 YSYEKL. The CDR3 region has the DNA TGCGCCAGCACCCTCCAAAGGACAGGCTCCTACAATGAGCAGTTCTTC. It encodes CASTLQRTGSYNEQFF.

This chain joins TRBV27 and TRBJ1-2; TRBD1 is a possible D gene (6 bases). Trimming stripped 2 bases from V and 4 bases from J, with 14 bases between. CDR3 length: 15 residues. Germline CDR1 MNHEY, CDR2 SMNVEV (reference sequence). CDR3 protein: CASSLVGGASYGYTF. The CDR3 coding sequence is TGTGCCAGCAGTTTAGTTGGGGGCGCTTCCTATGGCTACACCTTC.

The V call is TRBV10-2, the J call TRBJ1-5; D uncertain. The CDR3 covers 15 residues. Germline V gene data show CDR1 as WSHSY and CDR2 as SAAADI. V was trimmed by 0 bases and J by 9 bases, leaving 15 bases between them. DNA of the CDR3: TGCGCCAGCAGTGAGTCGTTTACGGGCGCTGGGCCCCAGCATTTT. It yields the protein CASSESFTGAGPQHF.

This clone has just a few counts. The V gene is TRBV6-6, the J gene TRBJ2-5; D gene ambiguous. The V gene lost 2 bases and the J gene lost 2 bases, with 3 bases spanning the gap. CDR1 and CDR2 (germline): MNHNY, SVGAGI (reference sequence). The CDR3 covers 12 residues. The CDR3 spells CASSYGQETQYF. In DNA form, the CDR3 reads TGTGCCAGCAGTTACGGGCAAGAGACCCAGTACTTC.

As for this clone: The sample contains more than one DNA sequence encoding this CDR3. The gene calls are TRBV7-2 and TRBJ2-3; D possibly corresponds to TRBD2 (6 bases). The CDR3 spans 15 residues. CDR1 and CDR2 from the germline V gene are SGHTA and FQGNSA. With 1 base removed from V and 2 bases from J, the gap between germline ends came to 10 bases. The DNA for the CDR3 is TGTGCCAGCAGCTTAGGGGGGGTGTCCACAGATACGCAGTATTTT. Protein product: CASSLGGVSTDTQYF.

V gene TRBV7-2 combines with J gene TRBJ1-2; 9 bases are a match to TRBD1. Germline V gene sequence: CDR1 SGHTA, CDR2 FQGNSA. The CDR3 length is 13 residues. The V and J ends lost 5 bases and 4 bases, in that order; junction bases with no gene match: 2. The CDR3 coding sequence is TGTGCCAGCAGCGGGGACAGGGTCTATGGCTACACCTTC. It yields the protein CASSGDRVYGYTF.

In its sample, this clone was seen a few times. V is TRBV5-6 and J is TRBJ1-2; no definite D call. Trimming shortened V by 0 bases and J by 0 bases, and 6 bases separated the two germline ends. CDR3 length: 14 residues. From germline, CDR1 is SGHDT and CDR2 YYEEEE. The CDR3 loop reads CASSLVTSNYGYTF. CDR3 coding DNA: TGTGCCAGCAGCTTGGTCACCTCTAACTATGGCTACACCTTC.

This clone was seen a few times. This sequence joins TRBV6-4 and TRBJ1-1; D not certain. Trimming left V 4 bases short and J 5 bases short, with 11 bases between. Germline assignment: CDR1 MRHNA and CDR2 SNTAGT. CDR3 size: 13 residues. Here the CDR3 DNA reads TGTGCCAGCAGTGTTTCCGGAGGGACTGAAGCTTTCTTT. It encodes CASSVSGGTEAFF.

The genes are TRBV7-2 and TRBJ1-2; 7 bases line up with TRBD1. The CDR3 runs to 13 residues. Trimming at V came to 5 bases and at J to 6 bases, leaving 6 bases not matched to a gene. Per the germline V gene, CDR1 is SGHTA and CDR2 is FQGNSA. CDR3 sequence reads: CASSDDRVDGYTF. The CDR3 DNA reads as TGTGCCAGCAGCGATGACAGGGTAGATGGCTACACCTTC. The full variable domain, in which reference TRBV7-2 and TRBJ1-2 provide the parts outside the CDR3, is GAGVSQSPSNKVTEKGKDVELRCDPISGHTALYWYRQSLGQGLEFLIYFQGNSAPDKSGLPSDRFSAERTGGSVSTLTIQRTQQEDSAVYLCASSDDRVDGYTFGSGTRLTVV.

This chain links TRBV7-5 with TRBJ1-5. TRBV7-5 is described as a pseudogene. The CDR3 runs 15 residues. The CDR3 DNA follows: TGTGCCAGAAGCTTAGCGCCGGAGGGTAATCAGCCCCAGCATTTT. This encodes CARSLAPEGNQPQHF.

The rearrangement joins TRBV6-6 to TRBJ2-5; 8 positions agree with TRBD2. The CDR3 length is 14 residues. Trimming took 6 bases from V and 4 from J; bases not matched to a gene: 7. Germline V CDR1 and CDR2: MNHNY, SVGAGI (reference sequence). The CDR3 nucleotides are TGTGCCAGCAGCCAAAGCGGGAGTGGAGAGACCCAGTACTTC. It translates to CASSQSGSGETQYF.

This clone was counted a single time. The chain combines TRBV7-2 with TRBJ2-7, with D perhaps TRBD2 (6 bases). V was cut by 1 base and J by 2 bases, with 12 bases left in between. Germline V CDR1 and CDR2: SGHTA, FQGNSA. This CDR3 has 15 residues. CDR3 nucleotides: TGTGCCAGCAGCTTAGGAGGGAGGCCGACCTACGAGCAGTACTTC. Protein: CASSLGGRPTYEQYF.

The gene calls are TRBV6-1 and TRBJ2-1; a possible D gene is TRBD2 (6 bases). V lost 9 bases and J lost 4, with 19 bases in between. Germline V gene lookup returns CDR1 MNHNS and CDR2 SASEGT. CDR3 length: 15 residues. This chain's CDR3 is CASEVYGTAYNEQFF. The CDR3 bases are TGTGCCAGTGAGGTTTACGGGACTGCATACAATGAGCAGTTCTTC.

This chain uses TRBV9 with TRBJ2-1; 15 bases align to TRBD2. Losses at the gene ends were 3 bases for V and 1 base for J; bases not matched to a gene: 8. Germline lookup yields CDR1 SGDLS and CDR2 YYNGEE. The CDR3 has 19 residues. CDR3 amino acids: CASSGPGLAGGPSYNEQFF. CDR3 DNA sequence: TGTGCCAGCAGCGGCCCGGGACTAGCGGGAGGCCCATCCTACAATGAGCAGTTCTTC.

This rearrangement joins TRBV25-1 to TRBJ2-7; D may be TRBD1 (6 bases). Trimming took 1 base from V and 1 from J, leaving 11 bases between them. Germline V gives CDR1 MGHDK, CDR2 SYGVNS. This CDR3 has 15 amino acids. CDR3 loop: CASSESLGTSYEQYF. The CDR3 region has the DNA TGTGCCAGCAGTGAATCATTAGGGACATCCTACGAGCAGTACTTC.

This chain links TRBV28 with TRBJ1-1; D may be TRBD1 (6 bases). CDR3 length: 13 residues. Deletions cut 10 bases from V and 4 bases from J, with 16 bases between. Per the germline V gene, CDR1 is MDHEN and CDR2 is SYDVKM. DNA of the CDR3: TGTGCCACCGTGAGGGGGGGGGTCACTGAAGCTTTCTTT. It encodes CATVRGGVTEAFF.